This record covers a single T cell receptor beta chain. Its antigen is undetermined. Deletions cut 4 bases from V and 9 bases from J, with 12 bases between. This CDR3 contains 12 residues. CDR1 and CDR2 (germline): SGHDN, FVKESK. The sample originates from a study of identifying expanded T cells in peripheral blood. Findings of the study overall: Technical replicates showed around 1.1 changed clones; roughly two weeks approximately 15; four weeks 19. Variance in clone template counts between approximately two-week samples significantly increased with total template count across all healthy donors.

Clones were sequenced by immunoSEQ multiplex PCR, and TCRdb holds only the in-frame ones, with some missing. Among 75,000 to 95,000 clones listed, roughly 85% were seen once. During the collection period, no donor immune events like infections were recorded. The clonotype was recovered from a person aged 18-70 years in good health. The sequencing input was blood. This chain connects TRBV14 to TRBJ1-2; D gene unclear. CDR3 sequence reads: CASSRPLGRYTF. CDR3 bases: TGTGCCAGCAGCCGCCCTCTTGGGCGCTACACCTTC.